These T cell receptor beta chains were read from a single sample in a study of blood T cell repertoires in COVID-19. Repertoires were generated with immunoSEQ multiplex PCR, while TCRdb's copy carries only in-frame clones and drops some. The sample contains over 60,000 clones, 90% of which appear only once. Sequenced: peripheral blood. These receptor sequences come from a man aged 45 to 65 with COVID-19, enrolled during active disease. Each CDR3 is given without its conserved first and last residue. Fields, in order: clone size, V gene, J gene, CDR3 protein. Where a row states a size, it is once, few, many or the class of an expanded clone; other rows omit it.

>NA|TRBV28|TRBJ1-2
ATRTGVDYGYT
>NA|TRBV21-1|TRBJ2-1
ASLAGRSYNEQF
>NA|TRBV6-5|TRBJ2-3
ASSYLSGSGTDTQY
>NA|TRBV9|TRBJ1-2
ASSLRDRGLSGYT
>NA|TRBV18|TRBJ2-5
ASSEDRGPETQY
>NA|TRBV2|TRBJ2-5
ASRLQREGRETQY
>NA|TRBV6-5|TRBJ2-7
ASRWTGYGPYEQY
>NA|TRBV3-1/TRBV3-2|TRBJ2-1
ASSQKTGGPYNEQF
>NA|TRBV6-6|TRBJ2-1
ASSPVGGNEQF
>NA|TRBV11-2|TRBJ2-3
ASSFVRQKSTDTQY
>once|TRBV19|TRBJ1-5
ASSKQGDNQPQH
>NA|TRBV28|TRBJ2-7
ASAIDYEQY
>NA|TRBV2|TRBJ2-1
ASSPPGGTGYNEQF
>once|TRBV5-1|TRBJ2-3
ASSLLAGGEDTQY
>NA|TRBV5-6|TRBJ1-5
ASTLGQASQPQH
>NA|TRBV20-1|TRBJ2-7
SASGTSGWSYEQY
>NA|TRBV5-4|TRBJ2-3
ASSLEQRGTDTQY
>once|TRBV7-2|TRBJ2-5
ASSYDRGPETQY
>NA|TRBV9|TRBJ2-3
ASSVGLAATDTQY
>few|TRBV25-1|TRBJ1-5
ASSGGQGNNQPQH
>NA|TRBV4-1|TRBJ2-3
ASSQASGGTQY
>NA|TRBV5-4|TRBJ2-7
ASSLLAGESNEQY
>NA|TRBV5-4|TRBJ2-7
ASRDGLAGARSLYEQY
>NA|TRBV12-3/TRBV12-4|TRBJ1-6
ASSRDRDSPLH
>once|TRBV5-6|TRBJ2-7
ASSPVVGSSYEQY
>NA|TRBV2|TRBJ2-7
ASRGTVHEQY
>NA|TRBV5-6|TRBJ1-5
ASSRGQGDGQPQH
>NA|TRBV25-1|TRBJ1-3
ASSNRVSGNTIY
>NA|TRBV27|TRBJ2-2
ASSLSRGMGELF
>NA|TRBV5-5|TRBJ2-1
ASSLLAIYNEQF
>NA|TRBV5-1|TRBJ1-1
ASSLSWTDTEAF
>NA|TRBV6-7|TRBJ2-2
ASSASVAGATANTGELF
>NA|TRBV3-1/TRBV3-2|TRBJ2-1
ASSQLVGYEQF
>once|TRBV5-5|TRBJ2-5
ASSAGLAGLRGETQY
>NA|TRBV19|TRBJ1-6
ASSKQVNSPLH
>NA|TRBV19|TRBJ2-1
ASSISSSIPYNEQF
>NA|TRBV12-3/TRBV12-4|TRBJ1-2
ASSDRGYGYT
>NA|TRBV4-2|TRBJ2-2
ASSHNRDRNTGELF
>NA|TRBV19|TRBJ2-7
ASSISVRYEQY
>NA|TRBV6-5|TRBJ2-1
ASSYTSGRIHEQF
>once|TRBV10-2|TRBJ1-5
ASSESPGVAPQH
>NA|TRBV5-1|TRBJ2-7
ASSLIQGLDEQC
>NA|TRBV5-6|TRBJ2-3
ASSRHPTDTQY
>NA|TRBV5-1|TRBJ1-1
ASSLVGRGEAF
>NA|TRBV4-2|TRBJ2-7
ASSQVGTYSYEQY
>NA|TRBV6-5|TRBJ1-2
ASSSSTGPHYGYT
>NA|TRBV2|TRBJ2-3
ASTLGQGTDTQY
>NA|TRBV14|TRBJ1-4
ASSQDYQGRINEKLF
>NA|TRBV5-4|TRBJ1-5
ASSLGVGGNQPQH
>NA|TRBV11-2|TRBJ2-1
ASSSQGSRQF
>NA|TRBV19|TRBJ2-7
ASSIVTIYGTYEQY
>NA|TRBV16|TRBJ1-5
ASSQGTGEPSGNQPQH
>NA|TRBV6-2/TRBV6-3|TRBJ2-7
ASSYPGGSYEQY
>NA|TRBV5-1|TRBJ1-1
ASSLRGGTEAF
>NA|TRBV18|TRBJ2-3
ASSPSTSGRYLTDTQY